The entry below describes one T cell receptor (beta chain). This clone's antigen is unknown. Nothing much larger sits one base from this clone, and base qualities are not available. The library was prepared using the immunoSEQ multiplex PCR assay. Regarding the original processing steps: During preprocessing, nonproductive sequences were discarded, as were any CDR3s that did not begin with C, did not end with F or W, or were shorter than 7 amino acids. The MANAFEST web app was used to call antigen-specific clonotypes on the basis of expansion compared with the reference and with other culture wells. To be counted as positive, a clone had to show significant expansion compared with the reference culture, at an FDR below 0.05, in 2 of 3 replicate wells. A further requirement for positive clones was significant expansion compared with all other tandem wells, along with an odds ratio above 5. CDR3 homology was measured as pairwise Levenshtein distance, computed with the stringdist R package after trimming three terminal residues from each end. TCRdb re-hosts the immuneACCESS table, in-frame sequences only. Its copies lack some clones; in the studies checked, an unresolved V gene accounts for under half of them, and the cause for the rest is not known. The D gene and trimming were derived from the DNA, and the V and J assignments and clone size from that table. The sample records just over 25,000 clones, about three quarters of which are singletons. The top ten clones comprise less than 11% of the sample.

CD4+ T cells from unexposed donors were collected before the COVID-19 pandemic (2011-2018). After about 9 days of culture, CD4+ T cells were isolated with the EasySep CD4+ T cell isolation kit. Unexposed donor CD4+ T cells were tested for reactivity to SARS-CoV-2 S and N and four common cold coronavirus spike pools, as cell number allowed. PBMCs were cultured at a few million per well in IMDM supplemented with around 4.7% human AB serum and 10 IU/ml IL-2. Half of the culture medium was replaced with fresh IL-2-containing medium on days 3 and 7. In general, triplicate replicate wells were used for every peptide culture condition. The leukapheresis product for the unexposed donors was obtained through commercial purchase. Ficoll-Paque PLUS gradient centrifugation was used to isolate PBMCs from either whole blood or leukapheresis product. PBMCs were either cryopreserved at -140 degrees C or used fresh in the expansion assay. The QIAamp Micro DNA Kit was used to extract genomic DNA from the CD4+ T cells.

Compared with germline, V lacks 0 bases and J lacks 0 bases; bases without a gene match: 1. The CDR3 goes from the cysteine to the phenylalanine over 17 residues. This entry keeps only the CDR3 DNA: 51 bases, framed from base 1. CDR1 and CDR2 are read off the germline V gene (reference sequence) as PRHDT and FYEKMQ. These data come from a study of CD4 T cells in relation to SARS-CoV-2 and coronaviruses (dated by TCRdb to about 2021). As for the study more broadly: In the ViraFEST assay, PBMCs were grown with antigen for nine to eleven days, and TCR beta CDR3s were then sequenced to identify antigen-specific clonal expansions. HLA restriction was mapped for shared crossreactive spike epitopes using patient-derived lymphoblastoid cell lines. The Adaptive Biotechnologies TCR-sequencing kit was used to sequence samples from three pre-COVID donors and the naive versus memory experiments, while other data came from Illumina-based sequencing. Memory CD4+ T cell crossreactivity between SARS-CoV-2 and common cold coronavirus spike proteins was assessed at the TCR clonotype level in the study. The negative reference condition was either a culture with an HIV-1 Nef peptide pool or a culture with no peptide. A different TCR-beta assay, based on Illumina, was used to sequence expansion assays from other donors in the study. The paper as a whole reports these results and caveats: Because the crossreactivity analysis focused on spike protein, crossreactivity against other viral proteins was not assessed. In about 71% of donors, memory CD4+ clonotypes turned up that crossrecognized SARS-CoV-2 and at least one common cold coronavirus spike. Because no donor provided both pre-pandemic and post-infection samples, tracing the source of pre-existing responses was limited. The study was limited by small numbers of patients and tested TCRs. Significantly weaker SARS-CoV-2-driven expansion was shown by crossreactive clones than by monoreactive clones, consistent with antigenic imprinting.

The V and J genes are TRBV13 and TRBJ2-6; 8 of the junction bases match TRBD1. Sequences were obtained from CD4+ T cells from PBMCs, cultured in vitro. This receptor was taken from a human donor in good health. Read as DNA, the sequence is TGTGCCAGCAGCTTAGGGACAGGGGACTCTGGGGCCAACGTCCTGACTTTC. This encodes CASSLGTGDSGANVLTF.